The T cell receptor beta chain described here comes from a study of T cells after yellow fever vaccination. Whole-study findings and limits: Abundant clonotypes from the bulk population could have been carried over as contaminants into FACS-sorted repertoires. Post-booster reappearance was seen for most primary-vaccination clones (just under 97% CD4, roughly 86% CD8). Peak timing came faster in the weaker secondary response, day 5 versus 15.

To note about this clonotype: The antigen remains unidentified.

MiXCR, applied by TCRdb to the 5' RACE reads, yields one record per CDR3 protein. Of about 630,000 distinct CDR3 sequences listed, 9% to 15% are singletons. With 4 bases clipped from V and 3 bases from J, the junction kept 8 bases outside the gene matches. The V gene's germline CDR1 is SQVTM and CDR2 ANQGSEA. CDR3 length: 15 residues. The sequence was obtained from a man aged 25-45 years who received the YFV17D yellow fever vaccine. This specimen consisted of PBMCs, obtained on the day of the yellow fever booster vaccination. This rearrangement joins TRBV29-1 to TRBJ2-3; 9 bases align to TRBD2. Written as DNA, the CDR3 is TGCAGCGTTGGTGGCGGGAGGGCCGGGACAGATACGCAGTATTTT. Translation: CSVGGGRAGTDTQYF.